One TCR beta chain is described in this entry. The data derive from a study of T cell changes during pregnancy in multiple sclerosis. CDR3 length: 14 amino acids. The V end was cut by 6 bases, the J end by 2 bases, with 11 bases between. From germline, CDR1 is SGHRS and CDR2 YFSETQ. Sequencing was performed with immunoSEQ multiplex PCR; in TCRdb, only in-frame clones are kept and a portion is missing. The sample includes roughly 93,000 clones, under 95% of them seen just once. The chain is built from TRBV5-1 and TRBJ2-2; a weak D match, TRBD2 (5 bases). This sample comprised peripheral blood, obtained after pregnancy. This TCR derives from a female donor in good health, enrolled as a control in a pregnancy study. CDR3 in amino acids: CASTGNTNTGELFF. The CDR3 bases are TGCGCCAGCACCGGGAACACTAACACCGGGGAGCTGTTTTTT.